This T cell receptor (beta chain) stems from a study of T cell changes during pregnancy in multiple sclerosis. The CDR3 length is 15 residues. With 3 bases removed from V and 2 bases from J, the gap between germline ends came to 13 bases. Germline V lookup: CDR1 LNHDA, CDR2 SQIVND (reference sequence). This table comes from immunoSEQ multiplex PCR, and its TCRdb copy is limited to in-frame clones, with some not included. The data contain some 38,000 clones, about 94% of them singletons. This sequence was found in a female donor with multiple sclerosis, enrolled in a pregnancy study. The sequencing here drew on CD4+ T cells from peripheral blood mononuclear cells, taken in the second trimester of pregnancy. This sequence joins TRBV19 and TRBJ1-1, with D possibly being TRBD1 (5 bases). The CDR3 DNA reads TGTGCCAGTAGTATCCCTTCCGGGACTAACACTGAAGCTTTCTTT. This gives the protein CASSIPSGTNTEAFF.